This T cell receptor (beta chain) came from a study of blood T cells in healthy people across ages (dated by TCRdb to about 2015). Background on the whole study: In model experiments, roughly one uniquely barcoded TCR beta cDNA molecule per two T cells was captured by template switching. The study measured age-related changes in TCR beta repertoire diversity using deep sequencing normalized with unique cDNA molecular identifiers. The donors were divided into four age groups: young (average around 17 years), middle-aged (about 40), aged (approximately 59) and long-lived (82). To avoid experimental bias, donors of different ages were spread randomly across the sequencing lanes. Using the same blood draw, the study looked at two additional independent replicas of 1 million unique cDNA reads for two donors, one aged 18 to 30 and the other aged 80 or older.

The CDR3, from cysteine to phenylalanine, totals 15 residues. This entry keeps only the CDR3 DNA: 45 bases, framed from base 1. Ends trimmed: V by 2 bases, J by 11 bases; bases unmatched to a gene: 12. The CDR1 and CDR2 encoded by the germline V gene are SGHDN and FVKESK. The donors were roughly 38 Caucasian individuals from Russia, aged roughly 6 to 100 years, who were systemically healthy. Around 9.8 milliliters of peripheral blood were collected from each donor into EDTA-treated Vacutainer tubes. Ficoll-Paque density-gradient centrifugation was used to isolate PBMCs, with at least 6.5 million per sample. Trizol reagent was used to extract total RNA from the PBMCs, yielding at least 6 micrograms per sample. For every donor, an aliquot of PBMCs went through flow cytometry to measure the percentages of naive CD45RAhigh/CD27high T cells. In regard to this clonotype: Its antigen is not yet known. Nothing much larger sits one base from this clone, and base qualities are not available.

The paper as a whole reports these results and caveats: Because profiling used bulk unsorted PBMCs, naive and antigen-experienced compartments could not be compared conclusively. The percentage of naive T cells measured by flow cytometry correlated strongly with observed TCR beta diversity. The CMV infection status of donors was not known, potentially confounding age-related changes in expanded clonotypes. As age increased, observed TCR beta diversity per million T cells dropped in a roughly linear way, and a significant reduction was already evident by age around 41. Compared with the aged group, the long-lived group had more naive CD4+ T cells, fewer expanded clones and increased TCR diversity, a pattern suggesting age selection. Estimates of total diversity based on one million sequenced T cells were considered lower bounds and underestimates.

The library was generated by 5' RACE. TCRdb names Illumina HiSeq 2500 as the instrument used. The second PCR ran for about 7 to 11 cycles and used a J-beta primer mix along with a sample-barcoded 5' primer. A unique molecular identifier was introduced onto each TCR beta cDNA molecule by a template-switch 5' adaptor carrying 12 random nucleotides. At least 2.5 million CDR3-containing paired-end reads were obtained from each sample. All of the RNA was converted into first-strand cDNA using the Mint cDNA synthesis kit, with a TRBC-specific oligonucleotide serving as the primer. Following uracil-DNA glycosylase treatment, all cDNA underwent a first 18-cycle PCR with the universal primers M1SS and BC2_uni_R. The authors' analysis ran thus. For normalization, 1 million high-quality reads were randomly selected from each sample, with every read carrying a distinct molecular identifier. Reads sharing molecular identifiers were discarded rather than binned into consensus sequences. MiTCR, run with a Q25 quality threshold and the strictest error-elimination algorithm, handled CDR3 identification, clonotype clustering and error correction. A nonparametric unseen species model with Euler transformation was used to estimate a lower bound on total TCR beta diversity. Clones were called with MiXCR by TCRdb after fastp trimmed the public reads at Q25, and only in-frame beta chains were retained. Merged by CDR3 protein, the rows form single entries marked with the most common genes and DNA. The V and J calls follow TCRdb's processing rather than the paper's. Across this sample there are roughly 900,000 distinct CDR3 sequences, with about 48% seen only once. Jointly, the top ten make up 13% of the sample.

The sample consisted of blood. The V and J genes are TRBV14 and TRBJ2-5; TRBD1 matches 9 bases in the middle. This clonotype originated in a man aged 25 to 40 in good health. The DNA sequence reads TGTGCCAGCAGCCAACTCCGGGACAGGGTATCTGAGCAGTACTTC. Its translation is CASSQLRDRVSEQYF. Supplemented by the reference TRBV14 and TRBJ2-5 proteins around the CDR3, the complete variable domain is EAGVTQFPSHSVIEKGQTVTLRCDPISGHDNLYWYRRVMGKEIKFLLHFVKESKQDESGMPNNRFLAERTGGTYSTLKVQPAELEDSGVYFCASSQLRDRVSEQYFGPGTRLLVL.